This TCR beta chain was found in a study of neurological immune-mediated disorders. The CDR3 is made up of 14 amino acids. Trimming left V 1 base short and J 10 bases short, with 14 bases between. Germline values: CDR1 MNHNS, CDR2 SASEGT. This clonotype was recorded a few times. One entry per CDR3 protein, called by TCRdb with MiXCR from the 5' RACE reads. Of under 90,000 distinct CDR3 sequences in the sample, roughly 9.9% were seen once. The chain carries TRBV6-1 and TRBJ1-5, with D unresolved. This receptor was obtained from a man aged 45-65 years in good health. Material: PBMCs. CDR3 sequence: CASSEGYMGDPQHF. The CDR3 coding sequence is TGTGCCAGCAGTGAAGGTTATATGGGAGACCCCCAGCATTTT.